Below are 25 T cell receptor beta chains sequenced from a single sample in a study of blood T cell repertoires in COVID-19 (dated by TCRdb to the early 2020s). Library preparation employed the immunoSEQ multiplex PCR assay. TCRdb stores this immuneACCESS table with in-frame sequences only. Part of the clones is absent; in the studies checked, under half of the shortfall reflects unresolved V genes, and no reason is known for the rest. The sample profile shows about 250,000 clones; just over 85% of them were found once. More than 1.2% of the sample comes from the top ten. Sequenced: peripheral blood. These receptors came from a man older than 75 with acute or convalescent COVID-19.

The chain links TRBV5-1 to TRBJ2-7; 7 bases match TRBD1. Germline CDR1 SGHRS, CDR2 YFSETQ. V lost 4 bases, J lost 6 bases, and 4 bases stayed unmatched. CDR3 length: 12 amino acids. The CDR3 spells CASSTGTAEQYF. The CDR3 nucleotides read TGCGCCAGCAGCACCGGGACAGCCGAGCAGTACTTC.

CDR3 sequence (DNA): TGTGCCAGCAGCTTAAGCCCTAACACAGATACGCAGTATTTT. Residues: CASSLSPNTDTQYF. This chain joins TRBV7-2 and TRBJ2-3, with unresolved D. The V end lost 2 bases, the J end lost 2 bases, and 8 bases lay between the germline ends. This CDR3 has 14 amino acids. Germline assignment: CDR1 SGHTA and CDR2 FQGNSA.

In this sample, this clone turned up once. J is TRBJ1-3 and V is TRBV19; TRBD1 is a possible D gene (6 bases). The CDR3 runs to 14 residues. V lost 5 bases and J 0 bases, leaving 8 bases between the germline ends. Germline-derived CDR1 and CDR2 are LNHDA and SQIVND (reference sequence). CDR3 region: CASSADSSGNTIYF. The CDR3 nucleotides read TGTGCCAGTAGTGCGGACAGCTCTGGAAACACCATATATTTT.

The V call is TRBV28, the J call TRBJ2-7, with D possibly matching TRBD2 (5 bases). Germline loops: CDR1 MDHEN, CDR2 SYDVKM. The V end lost 4 bases, the J end lost 6 bases, and 10 bases lay between the germline ends. The CDR3 consists of 12 residues. The CDR3 DNA reads TGTGCCAGCAGTTCTAGCCTCGGCGAGCAGTACTTC. It yields the protein CASSSSLGEQYF.

J is TRBJ2-3 and V is TRBV5-1; possible D gene TRBD1, 7 bases. V was clipped by 4 bases and J by 6 bases, with 12 bases between them. CDR1 and CDR2 (germline): SGHRS, YFSETQ. The CDR3 spans 13 residues. The CDR3 region has the DNA TGCGCCAGCAGCGAGGGGGCGGGGGATACGCAGTATTTT. Protein: CASSEGAGDTQYF.

The chain has TRBV7-6 and TRBJ2-2, with 7 bases lining up with TRBD2. The CDR3 consists of 19 residues. Germline V gives CDR1 SGHVS, CDR2 FNYEAQ. V lost 5 bases, J lost 1 base, and 16 bases stayed unmatched. The DNA for the CDR3 is TGTGCCAGCAGCAATTCCCGGCTAGCGGCCGGGGGGAACACCGGGGAGCTGTTTTTT. Translated: CASSNSRLAAGGNTGELFF.

The chain carries TRBV19 and TRBJ2-5; 7 bases map to TRBD2. CDR3 size: 14 residues. Germline CDR1 is LNHDA and CDR2 is SQIVND (reference sequence). V dropped 3 bases and J dropped 5; count of bases not matched to a gene: 6. In DNA, the CDR3 is TGTGCCAGTAGTATTCTAGGGAGGGAGGAGACCCAGTACTTC. Its protein is CASSILGREETQYF.

The chain couples TRBV5-5 to TRBJ1-4; D remains unclear. Between the trimmed V and J ends, which lost 1 base and 7 bases, there was a span of 8 bases. In germline, CDR1 is SGHKS, CDR2 YYEKEE (reference sequence). The CDR3 contains 13 residues. CDR3 sequence (DNA): TGTGCCAGCAGCTTGTTTCTCGGTGAAAAACTGTTTTTT. Protein: CASSLFLGEKLFF.

This chain connects TRBV7-2 to TRBJ2-7; 8 bases agree with TRBD2. The CDR3 has 16 residues. The V segment lost 7 bases and the J segment 0 bases; nucleotides outside the gene matches: 11. The V gene's germline CDR1 is SGHTA and CDR2 FQGNSA. CDR3 nucleotide sequence: TGTGCCAGCACCCTAACTAGCGGAGTTCCCTCCTACGAGCAGTACTTC. Its protein is CASTLTSGVPSYEQYF.

The chain couples TRBV7-2 to TRBJ1-1; 9 bases align to TRBD1. Trimming took 7 bases from V and 8 from J; bases not matched to a gene: 11. CDR3 length: 14 residues. CDR1 and CDR2 (germline): SGHTA, FQGNSA. The CDR3 sequence is CASILTGGRTEAFF. The CDR3 DNA is TGTGCCAGCATCCTAACAGGGGGCAGAACCGAAGCTTTCTTT.

The V gene is TRBV18, the J gene TRBJ2-2, with D hard to call. The germline V gene encodes CDR1 KGHSH and CDR2 LQKENI. The length of the CDR3 is 13 residues. The V end was cut by 5 bases, the J end by 4 bases, with 8 bases between. The CDR3 reads CASSTDTTGELFF. For the CDR3, the DNA is TGTGCCAGCTCAACCGACACCACCGGGGAGCTGTTTTTT.

The rearrangement uses TRBV10-3 and TRBJ1-3; 7 bases map to TRBD1. The CDR3 length is 15 residues. V was clipped by 4 bases and J by 0 bases; unmatched bases: 3. CDR1 and CDR2 (germline): ENHRY, SYGVKD. CDR3 protein: CAISAGTDSGNTIYF. For the CDR3, the DNA is TGTGCCATCAGTGCCGGGACAGACTCTGGAAACACCATATATTTT.

The rearrangement links TRBV11-2 to TRBJ2-1; a possible D gene is TRBD2 (5 bases). The CDR3 is 14 residues long. Trimming shortened V by 8 bases and J by 5 bases, and 16 bases separated the two germline ends. CDR1 and CDR2 (germline): SGHAT, FQNNGV. CDR3 residues: CASASGSGHNEQFF. The DNA of the CDR3 is TGTGCCAGCGCCTCAGGAAGCGGTCACAATGAGCAGTTCTTC.

In the case of this clone: The sample has other DNA sequences that encode this CDR3 too. The chain is built from TRBV19 and TRBJ2-7, with a tentative D call TRBD1 (5 bases). This CDR3 has 14 amino acids. Trimming left V 3 bases short and J 1 base short, with 10 bases between. Germline V lookup: CDR1 LNHDA, CDR2 SQIVND (reference sequence). The DNA of the CDR3 is TGTGCCAGTAGTATTTTACCAGGGTCCTACGAGCAGTACTTC. Translated: CASSILPGSYEQYF.

The chain couples TRBV5-1 to TRBJ1-2; 7 bases map to TRBD1. The CDR3 runs to 15 residues. With V trimmed by 4 bases and J by 1 base, 7 bases remained unmatched. CDR1 is SGHRS and CDR2 is YFSETQ in the germline V gene. CDR3 DNA sequence: TGCGCCAGCAGCACTGCGGGACAGTATAACTATGGCTACACCTTC. As protein: CASSTAGQYNYGYTF.

The CDR3 DNA follows: TGCGCCAGCAGCCCGACGACAGATCCGTATGGCTACACCTTC. Translation gives CASSPTTDPYGYTF. The V and J genes are TRBV5-1 and TRBJ1-2, with D perhaps matching TRBD1 (5 bases). The CDR3 is 14 residues long. Trimming left V 4 bases short and J 5 bases short, with 15 bases between. From germline, CDR1 is SGHRS and CDR2 YFSETQ.

The chain employs TRBV23-1 and TRBJ1-1; D unclear. TRBV23-1 is noted as an ORF with a role that remains uncertain. The CDR3 consists of 13 residues. V was trimmed by 2 bases and J by 4 bases, leaving 8 bases between them. CDR3 bases: TGCGCCAGCAGTCAACCCAAGAGCACTGAAGCTTTCTTT. Residues: CASSQPKSTEAFF.

Notes on this clone: The sample has other DNA sequences that encode this CDR3 too. The chain couples TRBV5-1 to TRBJ1-1, with 7 bases matching TRBD1. Germline CDR1 is SGHRS and CDR2 is YFSETQ. J lost 2 bases, V lost 4 bases, and 5 bases had no gene match. The CDR3 contains 14 residues. This chain's CDR3 is CASSLGTANTEAFF. In DNA, the CDR3 is TGCGCCAGCAGCCTTGGGACAGCTAACACTGAAGCTTTCTTT.

The V gene is TRBV27, the J gene TRBJ1-4, with TRBD1 matching over 7 bases. CDR1 MNHEY and CDR2 SMNVEV come from the germline V gene (reference sequence). The junction had 6 bases not matched to a gene; V was cut back by 6 bases and J by 2 bases. This CDR3 spans 15 amino acids. Written as DNA, the CDR3 is TGTGCCAGCAGGTACAGGGGTGTGACTAATGAAAAACTGTTTTTT. The encoded protein is CASRYRGVTNEKLFF.

The rearrangement uses TRBV6-5 and TRBJ1-1; D is possibly TRBD1 (5 bases). CDR3 length equals 13 residues. V lost 6 bases and J 3 bases, leaving 11 bases between the germline ends. Germline values: CDR1 MNHEY, CDR2 SVGAGI. The CDR3 is CASRYGGDTEAFF. CDR3 bases: TGTGCCAGCAGATACGGAGGGGACACTGAAGCTTTCTTT.

This clone has just a few counts. V gene TRBV19 combines with J gene TRBJ1-4; 7 bases line up with TRBD1. The CDR3 is made up of 15 amino acids. Germline lookup yields CDR1 LNHDA and CDR2 SQIVND (reference sequence). Unmatched junction bases numbered 7, after V lost 6 bases and J lost 3 bases. CDR3 amino acids: CASSRDREANEKLFF. The CDR3 DNA follows: TGTGCCAGTAGCCGCGACAGGGAAGCTAATGAAAAACTGTTTTTT.

The chain uses TRBV5-1 and TRBJ2-3, with D possibly matching TRBD1 (5 bases). The germline CDR1 and CDR2 sequences are SGHRS and YFSETQ. The CDR3 has 14 residues. Trimming stripped 1 base from V and 0 bases from J, with 6 bases between. The CDR3 nucleotides read TGCGCCAGCAGCTTGCCAGGGAGCACAGATACGCAGTATTTT. It is translated as CASSLPGSTDTQYF. Drawing the rest from reference TRBV5-1 and TRBJ2-3, the complete variable domain is KAGVTQTPRYLIKTRGQQVTLSCSPISGHRSVSWYQQTPGQGLQFLFEYFSETQRNKGNFPGRFSGRQFSNSRSEMNVSTLELGDSALYLCASSLPGSTDTQYFGPGTRLTVL.

This clone was picked up one time. The chain recombines TRBV9 with TRBJ2-6; tentatively, D is TRBD1 (6 bases). V was pared by 3 bases and J by 1 base, with 11 bases between. Germline CDR1 SGDLS, CDR2 YYNGEE. This CDR3 comprises 16 residues. The CDR3 DNA follows: TGTGCCAGCAGCGCGAGGGGGATGTCTGGGGCCAACGTCCTGACTTTC. Translated, it gives CASSARGMSGANVLTF.

As regards this clone: The junction does not match germline at one end; this may be a read error. This chain joins TRBV3-1 (or the pseudogene TRBV3-2) and TRBJ1-1; TRBD1 might be the D (6 bases). The CDR3 is 15 amino acids. The germline V gene encodes CDR1 LGHDT and CDR2 YNNKEL (reference sequence). The CDR3 loop reads CASNQGGVGSTEAFF. DNA of the CDR3: TGTGCCAGCAACCAAGGGGGGGTGGGGAGCACTGAAGCTTTCTTT.

CDR3 in DNA: TGTGCCAGCAGTCCGGGACTAGCGGGAAGCGAGACCCAGTACTTC. It translates to CASSPGLAGSETQYF. This chain connects TRBV6-2 or TRBV6-3 to TRBJ2-5; 13 bases are a match to TRBD2. With 5 bases clipped from V and 5 bases from J, the junction kept 5 bases outside the gene matches. There are 15 residues in the CDR3. Germline V gene lookup returns CDR1 MNHEY and CDR2 SVGEGT.